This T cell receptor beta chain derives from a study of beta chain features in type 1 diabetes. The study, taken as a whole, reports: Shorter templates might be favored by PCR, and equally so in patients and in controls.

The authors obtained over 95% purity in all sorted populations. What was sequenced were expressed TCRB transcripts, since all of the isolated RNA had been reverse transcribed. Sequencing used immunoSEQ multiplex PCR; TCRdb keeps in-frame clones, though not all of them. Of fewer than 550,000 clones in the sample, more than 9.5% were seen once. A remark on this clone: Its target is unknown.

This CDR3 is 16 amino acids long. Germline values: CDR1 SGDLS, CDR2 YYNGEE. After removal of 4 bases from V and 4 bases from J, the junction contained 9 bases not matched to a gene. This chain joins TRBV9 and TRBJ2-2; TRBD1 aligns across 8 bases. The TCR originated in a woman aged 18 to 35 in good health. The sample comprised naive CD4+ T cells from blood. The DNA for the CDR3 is TGTGCCAGCAGCCCCCGACAGGGGCAGGTCACCGGGGAGCTGTTTTTT. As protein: CASSPRQGQVTGELFF.